The rows below give T cell receptor beta chains drawn from one sample of a study of pediatric ulcerative colitis. This table comes from immunoSEQ multiplex PCR, and its TCRdb copy is limited to in-frame clones, with some not included. The sample gives 32,000 or so clones, roughly 78% of which show up once; over 3.5% is in the top ten. Material: blood. These receptors all stem from a boy aged 10-17 years with severe ulcerative colitis. Both conserved end residues are part of each CDR3. Each record gives: V gene, J gene, CDR3 protein.

>TRBV11-3|TRBJ2-3
CASSPGDREEQDTQYF
>TRBV7-9|TRBJ2-2
CASSLALLLGGRDTGELFF
>TRBV7-2|TRBJ2-1
CASSYGSGAYNEQFF
>TRBV7-9|TRBJ1-4
CASSLSAGGEKLFF
>TRBV27|TRBJ1-1
CASRGGGLGTEAFF
>TRBV5-6|TRBJ2-3
CASSWGTSTDTQYF
>TRBV14|TRBJ2-3
CASSHTDTQYF
>TRBV4-3|TRBJ2-3
CASSQRAGGQEDTQYF
>TRBV7-2|TRBJ2-7
CASSLQGDSYEQYF
>TRBV6-5|TRBJ2-7
CASSYSSRGTYEQYF
>TRBV5-8|TRBJ2-1
CASSLGPATFQFF
>TRBV4-1|TRBJ1-2
CASSQMRQTYGYTF
>TRBV18|TRBJ2-2
CASSPPIRLHTGELFF
>TRBV29-1|TRBJ1-2
CSDTGGPYGYTF
>TRBV29-1|TRBJ1-1
CSSWTGANTEAFF
>TRBV5-1|TRBJ2-2
CASSPDRGLDGELFF
>TRBV7-2|TRBJ2-2
CASSPPGSTNTGELFF
>TRBV27|TRBJ2-1
CASSFGGGFSDTEQFF
>TRBV9|TRBJ1-6
CASSVGTGANSPLHF
>TRBV4-3|TRBJ1-3
CASSQDFPTSSGNTIYF
>TRBV5-6|TRBJ1-3
CASSLLLGGGNTIYF
>TRBV6-6|TRBJ1-1
CASSIERNTEAFF
>TRBV4-1|TRBJ2-7
CASSQGSGETEQYF
>TRBV27|TRBJ2-2
CASMKGPGELFF
>TRBV13|TRBJ2-5
CASSQGGGGGQETQYF
>TRBV27|TRBJ2-3
CASRLQGIRTDTQYF
>TRBV5-6|TRBJ2-7
CASSLQGVTDEQYF
>TRBV18|TRBJ2-1
CASSPGTESNEQFF